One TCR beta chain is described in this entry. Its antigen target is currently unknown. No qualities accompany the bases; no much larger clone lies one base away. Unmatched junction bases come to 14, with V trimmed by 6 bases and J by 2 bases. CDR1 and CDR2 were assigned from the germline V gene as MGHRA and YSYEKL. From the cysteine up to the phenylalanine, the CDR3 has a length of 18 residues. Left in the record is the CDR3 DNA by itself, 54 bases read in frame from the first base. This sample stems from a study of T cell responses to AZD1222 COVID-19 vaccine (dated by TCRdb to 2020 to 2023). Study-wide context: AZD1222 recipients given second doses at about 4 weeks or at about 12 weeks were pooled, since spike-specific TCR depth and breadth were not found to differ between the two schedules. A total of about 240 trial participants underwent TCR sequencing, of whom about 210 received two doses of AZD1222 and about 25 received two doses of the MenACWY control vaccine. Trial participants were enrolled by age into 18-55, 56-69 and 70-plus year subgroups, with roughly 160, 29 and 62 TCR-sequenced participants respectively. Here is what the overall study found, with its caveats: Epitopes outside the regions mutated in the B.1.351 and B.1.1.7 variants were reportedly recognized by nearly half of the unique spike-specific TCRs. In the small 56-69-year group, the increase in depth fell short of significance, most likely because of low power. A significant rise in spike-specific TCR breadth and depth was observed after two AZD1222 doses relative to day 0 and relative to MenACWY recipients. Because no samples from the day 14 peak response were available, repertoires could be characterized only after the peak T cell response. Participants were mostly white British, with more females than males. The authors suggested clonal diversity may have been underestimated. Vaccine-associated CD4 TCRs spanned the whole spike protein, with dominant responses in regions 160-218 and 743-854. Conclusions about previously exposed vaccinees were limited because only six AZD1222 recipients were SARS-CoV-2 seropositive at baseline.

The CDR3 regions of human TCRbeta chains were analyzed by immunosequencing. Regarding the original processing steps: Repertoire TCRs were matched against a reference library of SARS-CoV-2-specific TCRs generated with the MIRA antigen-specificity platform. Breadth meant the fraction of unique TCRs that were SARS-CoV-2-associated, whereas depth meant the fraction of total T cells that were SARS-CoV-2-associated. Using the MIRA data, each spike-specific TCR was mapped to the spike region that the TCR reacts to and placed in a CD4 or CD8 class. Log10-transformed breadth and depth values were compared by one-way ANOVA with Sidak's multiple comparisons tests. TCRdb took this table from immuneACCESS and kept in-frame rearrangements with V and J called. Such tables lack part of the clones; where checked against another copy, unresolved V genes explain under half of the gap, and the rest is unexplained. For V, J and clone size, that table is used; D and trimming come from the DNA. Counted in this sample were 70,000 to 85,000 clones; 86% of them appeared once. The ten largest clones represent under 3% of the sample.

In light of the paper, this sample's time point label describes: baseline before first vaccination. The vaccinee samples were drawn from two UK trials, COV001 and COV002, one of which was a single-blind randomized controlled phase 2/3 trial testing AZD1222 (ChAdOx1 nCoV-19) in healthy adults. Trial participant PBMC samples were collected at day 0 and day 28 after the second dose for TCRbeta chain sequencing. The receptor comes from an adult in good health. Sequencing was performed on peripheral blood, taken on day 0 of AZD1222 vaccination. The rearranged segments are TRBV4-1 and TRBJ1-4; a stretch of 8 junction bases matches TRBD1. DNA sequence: TGCGCCAGCAGAAGGACCGGGGCCAACAGGGGGACTAATGAAAAACTGTTTTTT. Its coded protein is CASRRTGANRGTNEKLFF.